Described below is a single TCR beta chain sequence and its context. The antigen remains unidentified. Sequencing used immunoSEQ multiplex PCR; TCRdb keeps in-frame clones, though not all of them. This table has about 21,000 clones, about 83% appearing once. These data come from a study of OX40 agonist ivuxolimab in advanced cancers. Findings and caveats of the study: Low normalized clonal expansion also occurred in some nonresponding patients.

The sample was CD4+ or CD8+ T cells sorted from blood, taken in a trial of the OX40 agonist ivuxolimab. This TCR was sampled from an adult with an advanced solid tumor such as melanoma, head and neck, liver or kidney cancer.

CDR3 region: CASSQGVSTEAFF. The CDR3, as DNA: TGTGCCAGCAGTCAGGGGGTGAGTACTGAAGCTTTCTTT. The chain has TRBV27 and TRBJ1-1; 7 bases line up with TRBD1. Per the germline V gene, CDR1 is MNHEY and CDR2 is SMNVEV (reference sequence). The trim removed 5 bases at V and 5 bases at J, leaving 5 bases unmatched. The CDR3 has 13 amino acids.